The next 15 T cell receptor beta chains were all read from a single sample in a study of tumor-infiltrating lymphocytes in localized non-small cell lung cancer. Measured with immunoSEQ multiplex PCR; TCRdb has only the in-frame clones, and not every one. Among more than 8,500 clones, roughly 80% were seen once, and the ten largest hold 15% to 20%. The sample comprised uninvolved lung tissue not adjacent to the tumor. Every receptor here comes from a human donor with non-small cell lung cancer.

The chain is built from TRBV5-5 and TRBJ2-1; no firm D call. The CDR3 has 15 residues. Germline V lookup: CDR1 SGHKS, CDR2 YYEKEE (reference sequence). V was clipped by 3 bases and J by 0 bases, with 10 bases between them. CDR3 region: CASSSTFSSYNEQFF. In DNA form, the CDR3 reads TGTGCCAGCAGCTCTACATTTTCCTCCTACAATGAGCAGTTCTTC.

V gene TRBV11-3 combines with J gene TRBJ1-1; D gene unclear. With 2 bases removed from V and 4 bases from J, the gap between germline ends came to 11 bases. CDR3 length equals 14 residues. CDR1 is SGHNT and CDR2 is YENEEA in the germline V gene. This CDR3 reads CASSLPRPFTEAFF. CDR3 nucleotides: TGTGCCAGCAGCTTACCCCGACCGTTCACTGAAGCTTTCTTT.

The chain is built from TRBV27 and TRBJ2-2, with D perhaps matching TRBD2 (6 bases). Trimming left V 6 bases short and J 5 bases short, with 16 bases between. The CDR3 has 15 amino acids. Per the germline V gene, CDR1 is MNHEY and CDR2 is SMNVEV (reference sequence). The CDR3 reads CASRGGGGRTGELFF. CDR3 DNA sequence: TGTGCCAGCAGGGGGGGTGGAGGGAGAACCGGGGAGCTGTTTTTT.

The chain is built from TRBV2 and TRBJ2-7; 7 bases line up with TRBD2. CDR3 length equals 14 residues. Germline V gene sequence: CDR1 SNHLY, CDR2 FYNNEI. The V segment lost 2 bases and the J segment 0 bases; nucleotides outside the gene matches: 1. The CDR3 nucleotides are TGTGCCAGCAGTGAACTAGCGGCCTCCTACGAGCAGTACTTC. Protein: CASSELAASYEQYF.

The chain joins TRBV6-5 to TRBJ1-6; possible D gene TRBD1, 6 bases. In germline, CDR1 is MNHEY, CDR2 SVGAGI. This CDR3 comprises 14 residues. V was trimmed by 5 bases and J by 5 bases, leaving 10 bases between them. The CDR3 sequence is CASSQGRNNSPLHF. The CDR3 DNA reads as TGTGCCAGCAGTCAGGGGCGGAATAATTCACCCCTCCACTTT.

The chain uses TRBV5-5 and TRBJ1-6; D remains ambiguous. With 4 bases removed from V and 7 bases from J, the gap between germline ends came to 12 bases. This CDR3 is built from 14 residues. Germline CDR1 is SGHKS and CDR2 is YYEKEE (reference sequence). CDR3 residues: CASSDLSRNSPLHF. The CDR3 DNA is TGTGCCAGCAGCGACTTAAGCCGGAATTCACCCCTCCACTTT.

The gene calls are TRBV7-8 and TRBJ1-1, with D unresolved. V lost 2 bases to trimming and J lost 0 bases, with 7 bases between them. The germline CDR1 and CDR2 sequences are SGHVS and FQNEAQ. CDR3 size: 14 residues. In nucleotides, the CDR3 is TGTGCCAGCAGCTTATCCGCAGTGAACACTGAAGCTTTCTTT. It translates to CASSLSAVNTEAFF.

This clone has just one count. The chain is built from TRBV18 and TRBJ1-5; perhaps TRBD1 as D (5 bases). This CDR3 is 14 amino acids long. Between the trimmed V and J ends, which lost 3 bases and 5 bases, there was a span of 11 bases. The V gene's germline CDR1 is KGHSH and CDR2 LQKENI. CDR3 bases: TGTGCCAGCTCACCCGGGACGGGAGATCAGCCCCAGCATTTT. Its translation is CASSPGTGDQPQHF.

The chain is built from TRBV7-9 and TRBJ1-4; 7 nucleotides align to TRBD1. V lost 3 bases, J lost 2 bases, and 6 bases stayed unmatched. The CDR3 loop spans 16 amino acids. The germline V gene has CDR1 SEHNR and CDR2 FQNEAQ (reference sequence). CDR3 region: CASSLGFRGTNEKLFF. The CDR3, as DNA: TGTGCCAGCAGCTTGGGATTCAGGGGGACTAATGAAAAACTGTTTTTT.

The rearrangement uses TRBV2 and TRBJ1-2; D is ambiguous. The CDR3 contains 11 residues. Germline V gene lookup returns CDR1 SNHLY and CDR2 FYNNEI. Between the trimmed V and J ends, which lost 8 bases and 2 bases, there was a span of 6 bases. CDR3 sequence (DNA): TGTGCCAGCGGAAGCAACTATGGCTACACCTTC. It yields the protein CASGSNYGYTF. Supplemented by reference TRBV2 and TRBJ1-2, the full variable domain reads EPEVTQTPSHQVTQMGQEVILRCVPISNHLYFYWYRQILGQKVEFLVSFYNNEISEKSEIFDDQFSVERPDGSNFTLKIRSTKLEDSAMYFCASGSNYGYTFGSGTRLTVV.

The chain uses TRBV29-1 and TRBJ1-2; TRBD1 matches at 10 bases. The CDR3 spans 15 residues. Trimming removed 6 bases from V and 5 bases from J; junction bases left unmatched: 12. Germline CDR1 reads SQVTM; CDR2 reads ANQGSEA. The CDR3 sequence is CSVSHTGQGNYGYTF. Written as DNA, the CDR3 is TGCAGCGTCTCGCATACGGGACAGGGGAATTATGGCTACACCTTC.

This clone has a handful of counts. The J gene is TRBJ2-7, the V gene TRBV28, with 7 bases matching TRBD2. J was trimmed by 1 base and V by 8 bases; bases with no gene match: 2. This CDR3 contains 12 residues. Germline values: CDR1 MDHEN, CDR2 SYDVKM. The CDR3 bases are TGTGCCAGCGGGGGGGGTTCCTACGAGCAGTACTTC. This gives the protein CASGGGSYEQYF.

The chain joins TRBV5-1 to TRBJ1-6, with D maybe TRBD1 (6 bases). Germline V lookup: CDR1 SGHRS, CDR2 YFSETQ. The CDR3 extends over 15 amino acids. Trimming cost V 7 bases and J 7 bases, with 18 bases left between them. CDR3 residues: CASPGYRVWNSPLHF. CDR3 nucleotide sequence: TGCGCCAGCCCAGGGTACAGGGTCTGGAATTCACCCCTCCACTTT. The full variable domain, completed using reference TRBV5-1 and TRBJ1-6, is KAGVTQTPRYLIKTRGQQVTLSCSPISGHRSVSWYQQTPGQGLQFLFEYFSETQRNKGNFPGRFSGRQFSNSRSEMNVSTLELGDSALYLCASPGYRVWNSPLHFGNGTRLTVT.

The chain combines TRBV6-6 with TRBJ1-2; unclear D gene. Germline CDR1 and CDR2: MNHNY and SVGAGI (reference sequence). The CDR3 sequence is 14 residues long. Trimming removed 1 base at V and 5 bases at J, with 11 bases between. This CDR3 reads CASSYLGPRYGYTF. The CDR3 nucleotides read TGTGCCAGCAGTTACTTAGGACCCCGGTATGGCTACACCTTC.

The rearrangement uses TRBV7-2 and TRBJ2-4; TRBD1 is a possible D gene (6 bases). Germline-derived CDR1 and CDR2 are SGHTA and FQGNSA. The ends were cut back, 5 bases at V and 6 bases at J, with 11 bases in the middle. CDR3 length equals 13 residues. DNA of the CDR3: TGTGCCAGCAGCGTATCACAGGGAAACATTCAGTACTTC. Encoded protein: CASSVSQGNIQYF.